The entry below describes one T cell receptor (beta chain). Per the germline V gene, CDR1 is SGHTA and CDR2 is FQGNSA. V dropped 0 bases and J dropped 2 bases, with 7 bases sitting between them. This CDR3 contains 14 residues. The sample is drawn from a study of T cell responses to AZD1222 COVID-19 vaccine. Data came from immunoSEQ multiplex PCR; TCRdb stores just in-frame clones and leaves some out. The profile covers around 180,000 clones, with approximately 90% appearing a single time and approximately 3% taken by the ten largest. This material consisted of peripheral blood, taken on day 0 of AZD1222 vaccination. The rearrangement uses TRBV7-2 and TRBJ1-2; D is ambiguous. This TCR derives from an adult in good health. CDR3 DNA: TGTGCCAGCAGCTTAGCAGTATCCAACTATGGCTACACCTTC. It codes for CASSLAVSNYGYTF.